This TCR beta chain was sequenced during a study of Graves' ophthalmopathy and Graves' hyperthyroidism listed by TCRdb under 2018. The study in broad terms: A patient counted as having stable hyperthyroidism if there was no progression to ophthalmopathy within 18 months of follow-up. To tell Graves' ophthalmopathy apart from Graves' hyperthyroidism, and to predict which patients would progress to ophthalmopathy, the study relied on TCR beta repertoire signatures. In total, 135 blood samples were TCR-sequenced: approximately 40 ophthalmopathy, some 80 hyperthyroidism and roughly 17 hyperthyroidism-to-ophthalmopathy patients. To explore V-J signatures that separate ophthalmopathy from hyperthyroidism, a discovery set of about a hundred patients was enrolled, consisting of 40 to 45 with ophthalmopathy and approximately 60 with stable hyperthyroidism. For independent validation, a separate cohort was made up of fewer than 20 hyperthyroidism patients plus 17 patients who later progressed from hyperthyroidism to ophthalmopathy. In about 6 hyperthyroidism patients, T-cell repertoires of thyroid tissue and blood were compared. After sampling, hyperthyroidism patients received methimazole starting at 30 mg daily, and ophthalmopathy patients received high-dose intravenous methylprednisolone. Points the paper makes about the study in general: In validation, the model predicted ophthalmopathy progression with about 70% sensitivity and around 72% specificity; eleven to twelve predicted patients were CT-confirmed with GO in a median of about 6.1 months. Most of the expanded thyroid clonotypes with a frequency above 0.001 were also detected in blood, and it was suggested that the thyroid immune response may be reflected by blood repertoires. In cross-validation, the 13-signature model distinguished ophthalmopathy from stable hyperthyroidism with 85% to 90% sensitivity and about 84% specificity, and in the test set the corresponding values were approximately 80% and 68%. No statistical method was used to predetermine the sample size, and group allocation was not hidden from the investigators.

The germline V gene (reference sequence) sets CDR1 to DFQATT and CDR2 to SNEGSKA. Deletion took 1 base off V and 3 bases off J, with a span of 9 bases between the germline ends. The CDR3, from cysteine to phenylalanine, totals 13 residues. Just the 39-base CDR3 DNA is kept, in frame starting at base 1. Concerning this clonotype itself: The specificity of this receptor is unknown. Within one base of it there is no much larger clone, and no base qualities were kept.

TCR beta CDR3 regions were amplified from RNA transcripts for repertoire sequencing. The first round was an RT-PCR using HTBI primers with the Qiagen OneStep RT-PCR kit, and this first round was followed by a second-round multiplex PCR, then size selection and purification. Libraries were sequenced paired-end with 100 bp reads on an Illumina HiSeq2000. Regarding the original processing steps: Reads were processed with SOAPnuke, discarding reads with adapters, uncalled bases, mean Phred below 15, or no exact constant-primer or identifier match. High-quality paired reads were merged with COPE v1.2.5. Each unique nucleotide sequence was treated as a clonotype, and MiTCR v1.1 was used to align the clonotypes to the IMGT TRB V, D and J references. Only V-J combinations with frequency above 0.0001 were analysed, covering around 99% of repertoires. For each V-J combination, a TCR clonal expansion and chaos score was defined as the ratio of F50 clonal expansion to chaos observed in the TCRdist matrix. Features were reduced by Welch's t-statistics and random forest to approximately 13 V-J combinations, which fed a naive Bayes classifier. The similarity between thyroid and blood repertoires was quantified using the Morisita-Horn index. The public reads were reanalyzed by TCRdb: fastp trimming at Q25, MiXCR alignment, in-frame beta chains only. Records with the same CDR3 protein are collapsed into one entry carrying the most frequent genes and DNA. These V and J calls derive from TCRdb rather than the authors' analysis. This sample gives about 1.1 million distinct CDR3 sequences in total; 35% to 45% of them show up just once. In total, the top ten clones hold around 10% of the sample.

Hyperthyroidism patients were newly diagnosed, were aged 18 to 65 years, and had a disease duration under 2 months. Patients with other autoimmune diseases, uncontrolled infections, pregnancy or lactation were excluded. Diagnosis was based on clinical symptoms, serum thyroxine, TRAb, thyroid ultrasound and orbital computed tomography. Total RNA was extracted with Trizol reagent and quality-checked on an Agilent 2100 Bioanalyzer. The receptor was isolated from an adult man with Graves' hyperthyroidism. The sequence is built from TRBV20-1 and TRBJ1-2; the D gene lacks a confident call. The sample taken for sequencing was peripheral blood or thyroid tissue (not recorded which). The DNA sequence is TGCAGTGCTAGAGTCCGGGTCGACTATGGCTACACCTTC. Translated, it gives CSARVRVDYGYTF.